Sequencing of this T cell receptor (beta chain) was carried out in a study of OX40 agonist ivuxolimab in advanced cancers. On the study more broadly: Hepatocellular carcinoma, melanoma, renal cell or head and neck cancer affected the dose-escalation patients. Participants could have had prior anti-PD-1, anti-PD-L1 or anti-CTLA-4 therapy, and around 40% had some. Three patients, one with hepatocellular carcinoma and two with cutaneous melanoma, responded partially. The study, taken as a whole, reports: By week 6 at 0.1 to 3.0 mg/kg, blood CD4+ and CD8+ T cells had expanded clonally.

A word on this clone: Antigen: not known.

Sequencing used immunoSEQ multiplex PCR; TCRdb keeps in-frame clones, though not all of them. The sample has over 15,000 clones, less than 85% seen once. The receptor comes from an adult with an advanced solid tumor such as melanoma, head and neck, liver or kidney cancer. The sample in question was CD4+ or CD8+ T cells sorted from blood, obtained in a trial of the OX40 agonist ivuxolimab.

In nucleotides, the CDR3 is TGTGCCAGCAGCTTAGCTTTGACTGAGACCCAGTACTTC. As protein: CASSLALTETQYF. The chain couples TRBV7-2 to TRBJ2-5; no firm D call. Between the trimmed V and J ends, which lost 0 bases and 5 bases, there was a span of 7 bases. Germline CDR1 SGHTA, CDR2 FQGNSA. The CDR3 totals 13 residues.